Sequencing of this T cell receptor beta chain was carried out in a study of blood T cell repertoires in COVID-19. Study overall: Spain, Italy and the United States supplied samples that represented acute and convalescent COVID-19. The cDNA or gDNA used as material had been derived from T cells, B-cell-depleted T cells, or PBMCs.

In the authors' workflow: For nucleated cells, counts were estimated from reference gene primer amplification. The repertoire was sequenced with immunoSEQ multiplex PCR; TCRdb's copy has only in-frame clones and lacks some. The D gene and trimming were derived from the DNA, and the V and J assignments and clone size from that table. In the table there are 250,000 to 300,000 clones, around 89% of which are singletons. In germline, CDR1 is LGHNT, CDR2 FRNRAP. The CDR3 loop spans 18 amino acids. This clone was seen once. An end of the junction differs from the germline gene, which may be a read error. The sequence derives from a man aged 40-49 years with acute or convalescent COVID-19. The sequenced material came from peripheral blood. This chain uses TRBV12-5 with TRBJ1-3, with D possibly TRBD1 on 5 matching bases. CDR3 in amino acids: CASEGITDTYRSGNTVYF. For the CDR3, the DNA is TGTGCTAGTGAAGGGATTACGGACACCTACCGCTCTGGAAACACCGTATATTTT. The entire variable domain, with the rest obtained from reference TRBV12-5 and TRBJ1-3, is as follows: DARVTQTPRHKVTEMGQEVTMRCQPILGHNTVFWYRQTMMQGLELLAYFRNRAPLDDSGMPKDRFSAEMPDATLATLKIQPSEPRDSAVYFCASEGITDTYRSGNTVYFGEGSWLTVV.